The 31 T cell receptor beta chains in this list originate from one sample, sequenced in a study of T cells expressing NK-cell markers (dated by TCRdb to 2020 to 2021). Library prep was done by 5' RACE. Sequencing was performed on an Illumina HiSeq 2000. TCRdb reprocessed the public reads and reports one entry per CDR3 protein sequence, without DNA. The sample table holds a few hundred thousand distinct CDR3 sequences. The leading ten clones occupy more than 1.4% of the sample. The sample taken for sequencing was blood T cells: a sorted CD56 or NKG2C T cell subset, CD4+ or CD8+ T cells, or bulk PBMC T cells (not recorded which). These receptors all come from a woman between 50 and 59 years old in good health. Donor details come from another sample of the same person, matched by shared clones.

The chain has TRBV27 and TRBJ2-5; with no DNA, the TCRdb D assignment of TRBD2 cannot be verified. Looked up from germline, CDR1 is MNHEY and CDR2 is SMNVEV (reference sequence). This CDR3 is built from 15 residues. CDR3: CASGGGLAGQETQYF.

This chain joins TRBV5-6 and TRBJ2-7; the D gene TCRdb calls, TRBD2, cannot be checked with no DNA. Germline CDR1 SGHDT, CDR2 YYEEEE. The CDR3 is 14 residues long. The CDR3 here is CASSPTGPSGEQYF.

The rearrangement joins TRBV20-1 to TRBJ2-1; absent DNA, TCRdb's TRBD2 call cannot be checked. The CDR3 totals 16 residues. From germline, CDR1 is DFQATT and CDR2 SNEGSKA (reference sequence). This CDR3 reads CSAMTSLPSSYNEQFF.

The chain uses TRBV20-1 and TRBJ1-2. Germline CDR1 reads DFQATT; CDR2 reads SNEGSKA (reference sequence). The CDR3 extends over 13 amino acids. The CDR3 region is CSARWPTNYGYTF.

The V and J genes are TRBV3-1 and TRBJ2-1; TCRdb designates TRBD1, a call that cannot be tested without DNA. The CDR3 contains 17 residues. Germline CDR1 LGHDT, CDR2 YNNKEL (reference sequence). CDR3 sequence reads: CASSQDLARGLYNEQFF.

The chain joins TRBV11-2 to TRBJ1-3. This CDR3 spans 15 amino acids. From germline, CDR1 is SGHAT and CDR2 FQNNGV. This chain's CDR3 is CASSLDRKGRNTIYF.

V is TRBV7-3 and J is TRBJ2-3; TCRdb gives TRBD2 as the D gene, but with no DNA this cannot be confirmed. The CDR3 is made up of 16 amino acids. CDR1 is SGHTA, CDR2 FQGTGA, per germline. CDR3 region: CASSFLAGGVADTQYF.

The chain carries TRBV12-3 or TRBV12-4 and TRBJ2-7; TCRdb outputs TRBD2, but without DNA this stays unchecked. The CDR3 is made up of 13 amino acids. CDR3 region: CASKRGPAYEQYF.

The chain joins TRBV4-2 to TRBJ1-1. CDR3 size: 13 residues. The germline V gene has CDR1 LGHNA and CDR2 YNFKEQ. The CDR3 loop reads CASSIGGYTEAFF.

This chain joins TRBV6-5 and TRBJ1-5; no DNA is available, so the TRBD1 call from TCRdb remains unchecked. CDR1 and CDR2 from the germline V gene are MNHEY and SVGAGI. This CDR3 has 12 residues. The CDR3 region is CASSTTQGPQHF.

The gene calls are TRBV18 and TRBJ1-6. There are 16 residues in the CDR3. CDR1 is KGHSH and CDR2 is LQKENI in the germline V gene. CDR3 region: CASSPEQDSFNSPLHF.

The chain links TRBV11-2 to TRBJ1-1; there is no DNA to check the TCRdb D call of TRBD1. CDR1 and CDR2 from the germline V gene are SGHAT and FQNNGV. The CDR3 spans 14 residues. The CDR3 loop reads CASSPWTGGAEAFF.

The chain joins TRBV5-1 to TRBJ2-5; the TRBD1 assignment by TCRdb is unverifiable without DNA. The CDR3 has 15 residues. Germline V gene lookup returns CDR1 SGHRS and CDR2 YFSETQ. The CDR3 region is CASSLGQVMKETQYF.

V and J are TRBV29-1 and TRBJ2-1; TCRdb gives TRBD1 as the D gene, but with no DNA this cannot be confirmed. Germline V lookup: CDR1 SQVTM, CDR2 ANQGSEA. This CDR3 spans 15 amino acids. CDR3 in amino acids: CSAGPGQGDYNEQFF.

V and J are TRBV7-2 and TRBJ1-4; the D call of TRBD1 rests on TCRdb alone, since no DNA is present to check it. Germline assignment: CDR1 SGHTA and CDR2 FQGNSA. This CDR3 spans 15 amino acids. The chain's CDR3 is CASTQGKGVNEKLFF. The full variable domain, with the rest looked up from reference TRBV7-2 and TRBJ1-4, is GAGVSQSPSNKVTEKGKDVELRCDPISGHTALYWYRQSLGQGLEFLIYFQGNSAPDKSGLPSDRFSAERTGGSVSTLTIQRTQQEDSAVYLCASTQGKGVNEKLFFGSGTQLSVL.

This chain connects TRBV11-3 to TRBJ2-7. The length of the CDR3 is 14 residues. Germline loops: CDR1 SGHNT, CDR2 YENEEA. The CDR3 loop reads CASSLDMVRSEQYF.

V is TRBV18 and J is TRBJ2-1; the TCRdb call, TRBD2, lacks DNA for checking. Germline V CDR1 and CDR2: KGHSH, LQKENI. This CDR3 spans 18 amino acids. CDR3 sequence reads: CASSPLRASGRAPGEQFF.

This rearrangement joins TRBV6-1 to TRBJ1-4. Germline V gene sequence: CDR1 MNHNS, CDR2 SASEGT. The CDR3 consists of 12 residues. CDR3 in amino acids: CASALKQEALFF.

The chain carries TRBV28 and TRBJ2-1; TCRdb returns TRBD2, unconfirmable since there is no DNA. This CDR3 has 17 amino acids. Germline values: CDR1 MDHEN, CDR2 SYDVKM. CDR3 sequence reads: CASTPPSQGLAYNEQFF.

CDR3 residues: CATSTPRVAETYNEQFF. This chain uses TRBV15 with TRBJ2-1; TCRdb indicates TRBD2, and absent DNA this call remains unverified. The CDR3 has 17 amino acids. Germline-derived CDR1 and CDR2 are LNHNV and YYDKDF (reference sequence). The full variable domain, with the rest looked up from reference TRBV15 and TRBJ2-1, is DAMVIQNPRYQVTQFGKPVTLSCSQTLNHNVMYWYQQKSSQAPKLLFHYYDKDFNNEADTPDNFQSRRPNTSFCFLDIRSPGLGDTAMYLCATSTPRVAETYNEQFFGPGTRLTVL.

The chain couples TRBV20-1 to TRBJ2-7; TCRdb's D gene call, TRBD1, goes unchecked for lack of DNA. Germline loops: CDR1 DFQATT, CDR2 SNEGSKA (reference sequence). The CDR3 sequence is 13 residues long. The CDR3 reads CSAEDRVRYEQYF.

The chain joins TRBV3-1 to TRBJ2-5. CDR3 length: 16 amino acids. The germline V gene has CDR1 LGHDT and CDR2 YNNKEL (reference sequence). The CDR3 spells CASSQEPGGVPETQYF.

The rearrangement joins TRBV28 to TRBJ2-1; TCRdb reports TRBD2, a call that lacks DNA to check it against. CDR1 is MDHEN and CDR2 is SYDVKM in the germline V gene. The CDR3 length is 15 residues. CDR3 sequence reads: CASMRLAGGPGEQFF.

The rearrangement joins TRBV5-1 to TRBJ2-6; TCRdb's D call, TRBD2, is unchecked because there is no DNA. The CDR3 sequence is 16 residues long. Germline CDR1 SGHRS, CDR2 YFSETQ. CDR3 loop: CASSESSGTGANVLTF.

The J gene is TRBJ2-5, the V gene TRBV6-1; TCRdb picks TRBD2, but there is no DNA to check that call. This CDR3 is built from 15 residues. The germline V gene has CDR1 MNHNS and CDR2 SASEGT. The CDR3 here is CASSPLAGVPETQYF.

The gene calls are TRBV19 and TRBJ2-1; with no DNA, the TCRdb D assignment of TRBD1 cannot be verified. Germline lookup yields CDR1 LNHDA and CDR2 SQIVND (reference sequence). The CDR3 length is 12 residues. CDR3: CASSTLGQGSFF.

J is TRBJ2-1 and V is TRBV10-3; TCRdb calls TRBD1, which cannot be checked without DNA. This CDR3 has 15 amino acids. The germline V gene has CDR1 ENHRY and CDR2 SYGVKD. CDR3 residues: CAISSQGNIYNEQFF.

The chain couples TRBV6-2 or TRBV6-3 to TRBJ2-2; checking the TCRdb D call of TRBD2 is not possible without DNA. This CDR3 is 15 amino acids long. CDR1 is MNHEY and CDR2 is SVGEGT in the germline V gene. The CDR3 spells CASRPTSGRARELFF.

The genes are TRBV20-1 and TRBJ1-1; the TRBD1 assignment by TCRdb is unverifiable without DNA. CDR3 size: 15 residues. Germline-derived CDR1 and CDR2 are DFQATT and SNEGSKA (reference sequence). CDR3 region: CSADGTGPENTEAFF.

The chain carries TRBV6-5 and TRBJ2-3. CDR1 and CDR2 from the germline V gene are MNHEY and SVGAGI. The CDR3 contains 11 residues. CDR3 region: CASKTADTQYF.

The chain combines TRBV18 with TRBJ2-3; without DNA, the TCRdb call of TRBD1 cannot be checked. Germline values: CDR1 KGHSH, CDR2 LQKENI. CDR3 length equals 18 residues. CDR3 protein: CASSPTLDRGVGTDTQYF.